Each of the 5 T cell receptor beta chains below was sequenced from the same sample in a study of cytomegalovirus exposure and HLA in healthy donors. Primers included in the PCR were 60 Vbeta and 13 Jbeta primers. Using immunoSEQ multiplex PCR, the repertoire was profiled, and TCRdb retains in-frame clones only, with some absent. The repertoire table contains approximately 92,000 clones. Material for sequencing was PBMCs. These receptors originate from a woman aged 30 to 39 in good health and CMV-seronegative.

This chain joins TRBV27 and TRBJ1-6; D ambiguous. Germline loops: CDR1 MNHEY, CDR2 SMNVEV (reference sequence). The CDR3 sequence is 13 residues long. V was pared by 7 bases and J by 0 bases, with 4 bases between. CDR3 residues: CASKSSYNSPLHF. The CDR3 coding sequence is TGTGCCAGCAAGAGCTCCTATAATTCACCCCTCCACTTT.

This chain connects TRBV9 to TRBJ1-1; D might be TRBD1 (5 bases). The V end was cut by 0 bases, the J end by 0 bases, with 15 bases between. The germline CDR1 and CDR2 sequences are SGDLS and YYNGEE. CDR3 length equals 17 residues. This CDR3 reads CASSVGGGAGMNTEAFF. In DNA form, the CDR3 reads TGTGCCAGCAGCGTAGGGGGTGGGGCAGGTATGAACACTGAAGCTTTCTTT.

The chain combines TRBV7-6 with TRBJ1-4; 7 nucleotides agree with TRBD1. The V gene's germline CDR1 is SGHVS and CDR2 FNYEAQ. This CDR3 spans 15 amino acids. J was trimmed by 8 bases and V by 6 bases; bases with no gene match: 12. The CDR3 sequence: CASSSSGTVSEKLFF. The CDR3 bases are TGTGCCAGCAGTTCCTCCGGGACAGTCTCCGAAAAACTGTTTTTT. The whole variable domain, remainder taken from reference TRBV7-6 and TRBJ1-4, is GAGVSQSPRYKVTKRGQDVALRCDPISGHVSLYWYRQALGQGPEFLTYFNYEAQQDKSGLPNDRFSAERPEGSISTLTIQRTEQRDSAMYRCASSSSGTVSEKLFFGSGTQLSVL.

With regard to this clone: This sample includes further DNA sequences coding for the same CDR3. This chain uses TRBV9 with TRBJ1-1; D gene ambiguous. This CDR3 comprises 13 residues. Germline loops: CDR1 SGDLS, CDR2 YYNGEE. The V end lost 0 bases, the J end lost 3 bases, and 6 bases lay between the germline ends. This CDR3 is CASSVGGDTEAFF. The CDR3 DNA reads TGTGCCAGCAGCGTAGGCGGGGACACTGAAGCTTTCTTT.

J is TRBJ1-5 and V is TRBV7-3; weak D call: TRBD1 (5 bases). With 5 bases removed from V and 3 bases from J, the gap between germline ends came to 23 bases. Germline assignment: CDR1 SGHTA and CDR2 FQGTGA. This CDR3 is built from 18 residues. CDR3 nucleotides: TGTGCCAGCAGCCTCAATAGGGGCCCTCCACGGAACAATCAGCCCCAGCATTTT. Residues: CASSLNRGPPRNNQPQHF.